This passage covers 20 T cell receptor beta chains from one sample sequenced in a study of identical twins. From the 5' RACE reads, TCRdb called clonotypes with MiXCR, one entry per CDR3 protein. The sample shows roughly 1,500,000 distinct CDR3 sequences, about 32% of them seen only once. Sequenced material: cord blood. These receptors originate from a newborn girl in good health.

On this clonotype: A much larger clone differs from this one at a single base, so this may be a read error. The J gene is TRBJ2-5, the V gene TRBV29-1; 10 bases match TRBD1. The CDR3 sequence is 14 residues long. Germline V lookup: CDR1 SQVTM, CDR2 ANQGSEA. Germline trimming cut 5 bases from V and 13 bases from J; bases unmatched to any gene: 16. CDR3 amino acids: CSVQPGQGMYERYF. CDR3 coding DNA: TGCAGCGTTCAACCGGGACAGGGGATGTACGAGCGGTACTTC. Variable domain in full (rest from reference TRBV29-1 and TRBJ2-5): SAVISQKPSRDICQRGTSLTIQCQVDSQVTMMFWYRQQPGQSLTLIATANQGSEATYESGFVIDKFPISRPNLTFSTLTVSNMSPEDSSIYLCSVQPGQGMYERYFGPGTRLLVL.

The sample holds many counts of this clonotype. The V call is TRBV6-6, the J call TRBJ2-3; TRBD2 agrees at 14 bases. From germline, CDR1 is MNHNY and CDR2 SVGAGI (reference sequence). This CDR3 spans 16 amino acids. V was clipped by 2 bases and J by 3 bases; unmatched bases: 1. The CDR3 protein is CASSYGTSGRTDTQYF. The CDR3 DNA follows: TGTGCCAGCAGTTACGGGACTAGCGGGAGAACAGATACGCAGTATTTT.

This sequence joins TRBV4-2 and TRBJ1-1; TRBD1 agrees at 8 bases. This CDR3 has 16 residues. Losses at the gene ends were 1 base for V and 0 bases for J; bases not matched to a gene: 4. CDR1 LGHNA and CDR2 YNFKEQ come from the germline V gene. CDR3 bases: TGTGCCAGCAGCCAAGGGGACAGGCCCATGAACACTGAAGCTTTCTTT. Amino acid sequence: CASSQGDRPMNTEAFF.

V and J are TRBV6-1 and TRBJ2-3; perhaps D is TRBD1 or TRBD2 (5 bases each). Trimming took off 6 bases at V and 2 bases at J, with 9 bases between the two ends. The CDR3 loop spans 13 amino acids. CDR1 and CDR2 (germline): MNHNS, SASEGT. The CDR3 spells CASSGAITDTQYF. The CDR3, as DNA: TGTGCCAGCAGCGGGGCGATCACAGATACGCAGTATTTT.

This clonotype was detected only a few times. The V and J genes are TRBV6-2 or TRBV6-3 and TRBJ2-1, with TRBD2 identical over 13 bases. This CDR3 spans 16 amino acids. CDR1 is MNHEY, CDR2 SVGEGT, per germline. Trimming cost V 4 bases and J 9 bases; bases outside gene matches: 9. CDR3 protein: CASSSAFGLAGVEQFF. The DNA for the CDR3 is TGTGCCAGCAGTTCGGCTTTCGGACTAGCGGGAGTTGAGCAGTTCTTC.

This clonotype occurred a few times. The rearrangement links TRBV7-8 to TRBJ2-1; D call uncertain. The CDR3 spans 14 residues. The ends were cut back, 3 bases at V and 5 bases at J, with 11 bases in the middle. The germline CDR1 and CDR2 sequences are SGHVS and FQNEAQ. CDR3 coding DNA: TGTGCCAGCAGCTTGAGACTCCTACACAATGAGCAGTTCTTC. Translated: CASSLRLLHNEQFF.

The chain carries TRBV6-1 and TRBJ1-1, with D tentatively TRBD1 (5 bases). Per the germline V gene, CDR1 is MNHNS and CDR2 is SASEGT. V was shortened by 8 bases and J by 4 bases, with 17 bases between the two germline ends. The CDR3 has 14 amino acids. CDR3 region: CASGPAGTITEAFF. The CDR3 DNA reads as TGTGCCAGCGGCCCGGCGGGGACGATCACTGAAGCTTTCTTT.

CDR3 sequence (DNA): TGCGCCAGCTTAGGGCCCTTAGCGGGAGGGATGAATGAGCAGTACTTC. Translation: CASLGPLAGGMNEQYF. J is TRBJ2-1 and V is TRBV4-1, with 11 bases identical to TRBD2. The DNA end is a closer match to TRBJ2-7, so the J assignment may be wrong. The germline CDR1 and CDR2 sequences are MGHRA and YSYEKL. This CDR3 region has 16 residues.

The chain employs TRBV20-1 and TRBJ1-1; 10 bases agree with TRBD1. The CDR3 length is 17 residues. Germline lookup yields CDR1 DFQATT and CDR2 SNEGSKA (reference sequence). V dropped 1 base and J dropped 2; count of bases not matched to a gene: 10. The CDR3 DNA is TGCAGTGCTAGAGGTCTCCGGGACAGGGGACACAACACTGAAGCTTTCTTT. As protein: CSARGLRDRGHNTEAFF.

This clonotype was counted only a few times. V and J are TRBV10-3 and TRBJ2-3; the D is unclear. The CDR3 totals 12 residues. V gave up 7 bases and J gave up 2 bases, with 7 bases separating them. Germline V CDR1 and CDR2: ENHRY, SYGVKD. The CDR3, as DNA: TGTGCCATCAAAGGGATCACAGATACGCAGTATTTT. Protein sequence: CAIKGITDTQYF.

The gene calls are TRBV28 and TRBJ2-7, with a weak D call TRBD1 (5 bases). V dropped 7 bases and J dropped 0 bases, with 10 bases sitting between them. CDR3 length: 13 amino acids. Per germline, CDR1 MDHEN and CDR2 SYDVKM. The CDR3 DNA reads as TGTGCCAGCAACCAGGGTTCCTCCTACGAGCAGTACTTC. Residues: CASNQGSSYEQYF.

The chain links TRBV20-1 to TRBJ2-2; TRBD2 agrees at 11 bases. Trimming removed 5 bases from V and 0 bases from J; junction bases left unmatched: 5. CDR1 is DFQATT and CDR2 is SNEGSKA in the germline V gene (reference sequence). There are 16 residues in the CDR3. CDR3 nucleotides: TGCAGTGCTGTAGGGACTAGCGGCGCGAACACCGGGGAGCTGTTTTTT. It translates to CSAVGTSGANTGELFF.

The rearrangement links TRBV21-1 to TRBJ2-7; TRBD1 is the table's D call and was not checked against the DNA. TRBV21-1 is deemed a pseudogene. This CDR3 spans 15 amino acids. This chain's CDR3 is CASSMRTGTFYEQYF. CDR3 sequence (DNA): TGTGCCAGCAGCATGAGGACAGGGACCTTCTACGAGCAGTACTTC.

There are a few counts of this clonotype. This chain uses TRBV20-1 with TRBJ1-2, with D perhaps TRBD1 (5 bases). Germline lookup yields CDR1 DFQATT and CDR2 SNEGSKA (reference sequence). The CDR3 covers 13 residues. V lost 0 bases and J 2 bases, leaving 7 bases between the germline ends. As DNA, the CDR3 is TGCAGTGCTAGAGATCACAGGAACTATGGCTACACCTTC. Residues: CSARDHRNYGYTF.

This clonotype turned up a few times. The chain couples TRBV3-1 to TRBJ2-7, with 7 bases that match TRBD1. The CDR3 loop spans 19 amino acids. V lost 4 bases, J lost 5 bases, and 23 bases stayed unmatched. The germline V gene encodes CDR1 LGHDT and CDR2 YNNKEL (reference sequence). CDR3 sequence: CASSRFRDSLPIGFNEQYF. CDR3 bases: TGTGCCAGCAGCCGCTTCCGGGACAGTTTACCAATAGGGTTTAACGAGCAGTACTTC.

CDR3 protein: CASSEGLLAHATNEKLFF. The CDR3 DNA sequence: TGTGCCAGCAGTGAAGGACTCCTAGCACATGCAACTAATGAAAAACTGTTTTTT. The chain is built from TRBV2 and TRBJ1-4; D not resolved. The germline CDR1 and CDR2 sequences are SNHLY and FYNNEI. Trimming shortened V by 1 base and J by 0 bases, and 15 bases separated the two germline ends. The CDR3 has 18 residues. Filled out from reference TRBV2 and TRBJ1-4, the complete variable domain reads EPEVTQTPSHQVTQMGQEVILRCVPISNHLYFYWYRQILGQKVEFLVSFYNNEISEKSEIFDDQFSVERPDGSNFTLKIRSTKLEDSAMYFCASSEGLLAHATNEKLFFGSGTQLSVL.

This sequence joins TRBV21-1 and TRBJ1-3; the DNA was not compared with TRBD1, the D call given in the table. TRBV21-1 is reported as a pseudogene. CDR3 length equals 16 residues. The CDR3 protein is CASSSHRGLSGNTIYF. DNA for the CDR3: TGTGCCAGCAGCTCTCACAGGGGCCTCTCTGGAAACACCATATATTTT.

With respect to this clonotype: One base away lies a much larger clone, so this may be a sequencing read error. This chain joins TRBV5-1 and TRBJ1-2; D unresolved. The CDR3 spans 16 residues. Germline lookup yields CDR1 SGHRS and CDR2 YFSETQ. Trimming cost V 0 bases and J 0 bases, with 12 bases left between them. The CDR3 bases are TGCGCCAGCAGCTTGGGTTTGAACCGTACTAACTATGGCTACACCTTC. It specifies CASSLGLNRTNYGYTF.

This clonotype was counted between two and nine times. V is TRBV12-3 or TRBV12-4 and J is TRBJ2-7; tentatively, D is TRBD2 (5 bases). Trimming shortened V by 1 base and J by 3 bases, and 7 bases separated the two germline ends. This CDR3 has 13 amino acids. Here the CDR3 DNA reads TGTGCCAGCAGTTTAGGGGAGAACTACGAGCAGTACTTC. Encoded protein: CASSLGENYEQYF.

V usage is TRBV11-2 and J usage is TRBJ1-4, with 8 positions matching TRBD1. Germline V gives CDR1 SGHAT, CDR2 FQNNGV. V gave up 5 bases and J gave up 2 bases; unmatched junction bases: 7. The CDR3 totals 16 residues. The CDR3 here is CASSLRRTGTNEKLFF. In DNA, the CDR3 is TGTGCCAGCAGCCTCCGAAGGACAGGGACTAATGAAAAACTGTTTTTT.